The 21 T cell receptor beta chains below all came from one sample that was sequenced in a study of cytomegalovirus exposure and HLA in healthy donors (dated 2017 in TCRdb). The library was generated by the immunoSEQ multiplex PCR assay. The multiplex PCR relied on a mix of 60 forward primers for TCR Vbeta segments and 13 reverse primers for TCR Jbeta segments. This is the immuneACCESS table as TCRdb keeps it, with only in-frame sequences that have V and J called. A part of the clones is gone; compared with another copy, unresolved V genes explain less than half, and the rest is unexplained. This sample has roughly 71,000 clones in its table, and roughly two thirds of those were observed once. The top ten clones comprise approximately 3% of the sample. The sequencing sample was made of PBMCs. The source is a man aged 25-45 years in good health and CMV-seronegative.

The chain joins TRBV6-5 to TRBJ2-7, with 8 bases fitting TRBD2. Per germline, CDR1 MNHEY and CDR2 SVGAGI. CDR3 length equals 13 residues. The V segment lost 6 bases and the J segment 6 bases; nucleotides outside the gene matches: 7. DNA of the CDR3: TGTGCCAGCAGGCCGGGGGGGCGAGGCGAGCAGTACTTC. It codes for CASRPGGRGEQYF.

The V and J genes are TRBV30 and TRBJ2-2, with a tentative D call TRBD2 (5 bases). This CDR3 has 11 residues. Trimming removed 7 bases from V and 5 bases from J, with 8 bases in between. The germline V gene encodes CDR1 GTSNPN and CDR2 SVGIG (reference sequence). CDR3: CASGFTGELFF. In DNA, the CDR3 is TGTGCCTCGGGGTTTACCGGGGAGCTGTTTTTT. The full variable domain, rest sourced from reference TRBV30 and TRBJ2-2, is SQTIHQWPATLVQPVGSPLSLECTVEGTSNPNLYWYRQAAGRGLQLLFYSVGIGQISSEVPQNLSASRPQDRQFILSSKKLLLSDSGFYLCASGFTGELFFGEGSRLTVL.

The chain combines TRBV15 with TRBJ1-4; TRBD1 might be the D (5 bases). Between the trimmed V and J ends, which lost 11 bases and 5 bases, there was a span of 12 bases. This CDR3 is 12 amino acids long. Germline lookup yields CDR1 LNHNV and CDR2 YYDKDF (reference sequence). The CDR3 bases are TGTGCCTCCGGGGGAAGCAATGAAAAACTGTTTTTT. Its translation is CASGGSNEKLFF. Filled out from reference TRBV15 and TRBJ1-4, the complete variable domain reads DAMVIQNPRYQVTQFGKPVTLSCSQTLNHNVMYWYQQKSSQAPKLLFHYYDKDFNNEADTPDNFQSRRPNTSFCFLDIRSPGLGDTAMYLCASGGSNEKLFFGSGTQLSVL.

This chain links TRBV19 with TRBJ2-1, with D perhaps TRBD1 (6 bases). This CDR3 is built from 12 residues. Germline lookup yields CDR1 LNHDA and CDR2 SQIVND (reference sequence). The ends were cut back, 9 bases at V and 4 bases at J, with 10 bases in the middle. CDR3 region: CASRTAYNEQFF. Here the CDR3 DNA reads TGTGCCAGCAGGACAGCTTACAATGAGCAGTTCTTC. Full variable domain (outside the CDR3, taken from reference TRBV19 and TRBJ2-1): DGGITQSPKYLFRKEGQNVTLSCEQNLNHDAMYWYRQDPGQGLRLIYYSQIVNDFQKGDIAEGYSVSREKKESFPLTVTSAQKNPTAFYLCASRTAYNEQFFGPGTRLTVL.

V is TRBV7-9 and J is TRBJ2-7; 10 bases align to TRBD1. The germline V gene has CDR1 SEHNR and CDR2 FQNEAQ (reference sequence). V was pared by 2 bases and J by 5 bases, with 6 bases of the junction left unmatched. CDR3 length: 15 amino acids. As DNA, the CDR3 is TGTGCCAGCAGCTTATACCGGACAGGGGGTGACGAGCAGTACTTC. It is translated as CASSLYRTGGDEQYF.

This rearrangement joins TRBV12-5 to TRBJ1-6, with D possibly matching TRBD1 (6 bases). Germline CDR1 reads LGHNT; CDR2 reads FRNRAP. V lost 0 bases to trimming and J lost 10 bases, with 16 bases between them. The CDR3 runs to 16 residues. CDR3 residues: CASGLVRAGGRSPLHF. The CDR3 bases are TGTGCTAGTGGTTTGGTAAGGGCCGGGGGGCGGTCACCCCTCCACTTT.

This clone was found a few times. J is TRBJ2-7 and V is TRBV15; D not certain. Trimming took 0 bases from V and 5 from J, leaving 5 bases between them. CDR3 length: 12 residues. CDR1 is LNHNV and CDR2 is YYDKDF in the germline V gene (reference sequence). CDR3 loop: CATSRDEDEQYF. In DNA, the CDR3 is TGTGCCACCAGCAGAGATGAGGACGAGCAGTACTTC.

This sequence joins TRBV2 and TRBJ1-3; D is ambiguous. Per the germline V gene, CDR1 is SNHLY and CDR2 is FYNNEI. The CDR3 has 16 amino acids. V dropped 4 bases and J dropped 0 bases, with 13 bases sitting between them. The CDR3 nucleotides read TGTGCCAGCAGTGGTTGGACTCTGACCTCTGGAAACACCATATATTTT. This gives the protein CASSGWTLTSGNTIYF.

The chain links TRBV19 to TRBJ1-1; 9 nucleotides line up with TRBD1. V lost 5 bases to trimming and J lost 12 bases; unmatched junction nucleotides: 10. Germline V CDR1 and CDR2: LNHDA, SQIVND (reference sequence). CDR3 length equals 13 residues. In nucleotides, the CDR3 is TGTGCCAGTAGTCCCGACCTGGACAGGGGATCTTTCTTT. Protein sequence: CASSPDLDRGSFF.

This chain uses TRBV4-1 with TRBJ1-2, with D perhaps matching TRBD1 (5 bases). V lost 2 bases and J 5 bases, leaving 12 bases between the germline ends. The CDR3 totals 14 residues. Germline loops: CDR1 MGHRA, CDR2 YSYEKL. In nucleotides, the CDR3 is TGCGCCAGCAGCCAACAAATCGGGACTTATGGCTACACCTTC. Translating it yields CASSQQIGTYGYTF.

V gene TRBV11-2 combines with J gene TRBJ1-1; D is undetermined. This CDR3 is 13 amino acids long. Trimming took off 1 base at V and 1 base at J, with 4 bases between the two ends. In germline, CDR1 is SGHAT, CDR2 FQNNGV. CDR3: CASSLVQNTEAFF. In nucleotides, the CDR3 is TGTGCCAGCAGCTTAGTACAGAACACTGAAGCTTTCTTT.

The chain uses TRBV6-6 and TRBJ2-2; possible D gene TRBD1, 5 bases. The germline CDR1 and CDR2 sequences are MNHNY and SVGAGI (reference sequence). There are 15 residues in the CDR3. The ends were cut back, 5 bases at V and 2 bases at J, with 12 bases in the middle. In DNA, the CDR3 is TGTGCCAGCAGTCAGGACACCCATAACACCGGGGAGCTGTTTTTT. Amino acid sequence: CASSQDTHNTGELFF.

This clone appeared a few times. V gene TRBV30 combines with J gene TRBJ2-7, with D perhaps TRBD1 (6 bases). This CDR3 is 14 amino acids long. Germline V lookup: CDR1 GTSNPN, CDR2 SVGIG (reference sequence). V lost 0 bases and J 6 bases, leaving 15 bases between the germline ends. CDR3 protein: CAWSVRWGPSEQYF. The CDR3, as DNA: TGTGCCTGGAGTGTACGCTGGGGGCCTAGCGAGCAGTACTTC. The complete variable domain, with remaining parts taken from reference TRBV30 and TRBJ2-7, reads SQTIHQWPATLVQPVGSPLSLECTVEGTSNPNLYWYRQAAGRGLQLLFYSVGIGQISSEVPQNLSASRPQDRQFILSSKKLLLSDSGFYLCAWSVRWGPSEQYFGPGTRLTVT.

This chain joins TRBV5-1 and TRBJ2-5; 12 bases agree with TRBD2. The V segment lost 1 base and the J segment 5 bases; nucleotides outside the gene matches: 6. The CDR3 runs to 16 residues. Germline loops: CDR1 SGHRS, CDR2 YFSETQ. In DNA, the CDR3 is TGCGCCAGCAGCTTGTCTACTAGCGGGGGGCTGGAGACCCAGTACTTC. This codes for CASSLSTSGGLETQYF.

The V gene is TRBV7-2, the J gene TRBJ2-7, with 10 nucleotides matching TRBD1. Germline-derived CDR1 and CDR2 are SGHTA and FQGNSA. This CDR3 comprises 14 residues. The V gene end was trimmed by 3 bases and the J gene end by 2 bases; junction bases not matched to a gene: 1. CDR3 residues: CASSLDRGTYEQYF. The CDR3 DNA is TGTGCCAGCAGCTTGGACAGGGGGACCTACGAGCAGTACTTC.

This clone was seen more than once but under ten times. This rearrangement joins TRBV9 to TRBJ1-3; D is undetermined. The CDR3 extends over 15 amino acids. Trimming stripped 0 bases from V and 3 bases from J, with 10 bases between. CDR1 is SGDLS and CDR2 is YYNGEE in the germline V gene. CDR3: CASSVGGGDGNTIYF. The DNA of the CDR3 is TGTGCCAGCAGCGTAGGCGGAGGAGATGGAAACACCATATATTTT.

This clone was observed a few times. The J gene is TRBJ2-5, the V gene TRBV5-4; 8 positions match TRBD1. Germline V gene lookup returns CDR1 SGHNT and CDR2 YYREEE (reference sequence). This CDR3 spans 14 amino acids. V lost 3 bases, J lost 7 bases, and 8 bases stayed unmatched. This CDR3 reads CASSSPGGMGTQYF. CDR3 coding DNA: TGTGCCAGCAGCTCCCCAGGGGGCATGGGGACCCAGTACTTC.

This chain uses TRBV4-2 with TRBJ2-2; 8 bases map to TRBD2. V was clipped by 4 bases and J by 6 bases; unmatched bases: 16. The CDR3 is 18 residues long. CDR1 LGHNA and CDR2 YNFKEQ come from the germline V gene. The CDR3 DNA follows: TGTGCCAGCAGCCCTCGGGTAGCGGGGCCGAGAAGGGCCGGGGAGCTGTTTTTT. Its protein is CASSPRVAGPRRAGELFF.

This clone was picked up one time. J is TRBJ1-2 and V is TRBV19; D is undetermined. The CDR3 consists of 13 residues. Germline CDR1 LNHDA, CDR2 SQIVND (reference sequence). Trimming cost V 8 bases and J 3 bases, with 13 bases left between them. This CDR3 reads CASGLQPDYGYTF. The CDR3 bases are TGTGCCAGTGGCCTACAGCCTGACTATGGCTACACCTTC.

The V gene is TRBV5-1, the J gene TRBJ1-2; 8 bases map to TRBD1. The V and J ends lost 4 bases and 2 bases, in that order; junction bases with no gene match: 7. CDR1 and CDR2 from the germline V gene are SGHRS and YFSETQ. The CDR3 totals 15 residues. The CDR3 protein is CASSGLGQDNYGYTF. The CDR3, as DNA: TGCGCCAGCAGCGGCCTGGGACAGGACAACTATGGCTACACCTTC.

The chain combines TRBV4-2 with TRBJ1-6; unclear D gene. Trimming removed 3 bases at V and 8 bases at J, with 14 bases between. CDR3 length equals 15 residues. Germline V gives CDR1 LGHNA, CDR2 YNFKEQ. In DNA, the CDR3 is TGTGCCAGCAGCCAGGGAGGTCCCGGGGATTCACCCCTCCACTTT. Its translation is CASSQGGPGDSPLHF.